This T cell receptor beta chain was retrieved from a study of vaccination effects on CD4 cells after COVID-19. Across the whole study: Post-vaccine sample collection fell at a median of 72 days after the second dose.

With the ViraFEST assay, the study expanded antigen-specific CD4+ T cells using viral peptide pools, then sequenced them. Once cultured for under 11 days, the cells underwent separation to obtain CD4+ T cells. Participants received two doses of either the BNT162b2 or mRNA-1273 vaccine. Libraries were prepared by immunoSEQ multiplex PCR; TCRdb keeps only in-frame clonotypes and omits some of them. Of about 22,000 clones in the sample, 72% are singletons; the top ten hold around 9.6%. Notes on this clone: Its antigen remains unidentified.

CDR3 length: 13 residues. V was clipped by 2 bases and J by 2 bases, with 6 bases between them. Germline values: CDR1 MNHNY, CDR2 SVGAGI (reference sequence). This sequence originates from a human donor who received a COVID-19 vaccine. V usage is TRBV6-6 and J usage is TRBJ1-2; a weak D match, TRBD1 (5 bases). The sequenced sample was CD4+ T cells from PBMCs cultured with HCoV-NL63 spike peptides, obtained after COVID-19 vaccination. CDR3 sequence: CASSYDRNYGYTF. CDR3 coding DNA: TGTGCCAGCAGTTACGACAGAAACTATGGCTACACCTTC.